The 13 T cell receptor beta chains in this list originate from one sample, sequenced in a study of cytotoxic CD8 clonotypes in ibrutinib-treated CLL. The assay was immunoSEQ multiplex PCR, and TCRdb's table has in-frame clones only and misses some. In the table there are roughly 300,000 clones, approximately 76% of which are singletons. The source was PBMCs, collected at disease progression, from a patient treated with ibrutinib. The receptor source for this set is a human donor with chronic lymphocytic leukemia.

In its sample, this clone was seen a few times. The V call is TRBV6-1, the J call TRBJ1-5; D not certain. The CDR3 is made up of 14 amino acids. V lost 1 base to trimming and J lost 3 bases, with 7 bases between them. Germline CDR1 is MNHNS and CDR2 is SASEGT. CDR3 in DNA: TGTGCCAGCAGTGAAGGGTACACCAATCAGCCCCAGCATTTT. Encoded protein: CASSEGYTNQPQHF.

The chain joins TRBV10-3 to TRBJ2-7, with 11 bases matching TRBD1. The CDR3 is made up of 17 amino acids. The germline V gene encodes CDR1 ENHRY and CDR2 SYGVKD. V trimming: 3 bases; J trimming: 3 bases; junction bases outside the gene matches: 10. The CDR3 bases are TGTGCCATCAGTGAACCAGGTTTCGGGACAGGGGGCTACGAGCAGTACTTC. It specifies CAISEPGFGTGGYEQYF.

The J gene is TRBJ2-7, the V gene TRBV5-6; D remains ambiguous. CDR1 is SGHDT, CDR2 YYEEEE, per germline. There are 14 residues in the CDR3. Trimming removed 5 bases from V and 3 bases from J, with 15 bases in between. For the CDR3, the DNA is TGTGCCAGCAGGTTTCAGTTGGCAGACTACGAGCAGTACTTC. Protein sequence: CASRFQLADYEQYF.

The CDR3 nucleotides are TGTGCCAGCAGTAGGGAGCCCGGGACCGGGGAGCAGTACTTC. It translates to CASSREPGTGEQYF. The chain carries TRBV21-1 and TRBJ2-7. TRBV21-1 is flagged as a pseudogene. CDR3 length: 14 amino acids.

The rearrangement links TRBV28 to TRBJ2-7; 7 bases map to TRBD1. Germline lookup yields CDR1 MDHEN and CDR2 SYDVKM. Germline trimming cut 3 bases from V and 4 bases from J; bases unmatched to any gene: 6. This CDR3 is built from 14 residues. The CDR3 reads CASSFGHRGYEQYF. CDR3 nucleotides: TGTGCCAGCAGTTTCGGGCACAGGGGTTACGAGCAGTACTTC.

The V call is TRBV18, the J call TRBJ2-7; possibly TRBD2 for D (5 bases). Trimming took 3 bases from V and 5 from J, leaving 8 bases between them. The germline gives CDR1 KGHSH, CDR2 LQKENI. The CDR3 is 12 residues long. The CDR3 region is CASSPDGDEQYF. In DNA, the CDR3 is TGTGCCAGCTCACCGGACGGGGACGAGCAGTACTTC.

V is TRBV5-1 and J is TRBJ2-2; 12 nucleotides agree with TRBD1. The V gene's germline CDR1 is SGHRS and CDR2 YFSETQ. The CDR3 is made up of 18 amino acids. V was pared by 0 bases and J by 7 bases, with 10 bases of the junction left unmatched. CDR3 residues: CASSLAPGQGARSGELFF. The CDR3 DNA sequence: TGCGCCAGCAGCTTGGCCCCGGGACAGGGGGCAAGGAGCGGGGAGCTGTTTTTT.

V gene TRBV27 combines with J gene TRBJ2-5; possibly TRBD2 for D (5 bases). Germline V CDR1 and CDR2: MNHEY, SMNVEV (reference sequence). The CDR3 is 16 residues long. The V end was cut by 5 bases, the J end by 7 bases, with 23 bases between. The DNA of the CDR3 is TGTGCCAGCAGTCCGCAACGAGGGAACGGTATGGGGACCCAGTACTTC. Translating gives CASSPQRGNGMGTQYF.

This clone was recorded only once. The V and J genes are TRBV27 and TRBJ2-7; perhaps TRBD2 as D (5 bases). In germline, CDR1 is MNHEY, CDR2 SMNVEV (reference sequence). There are 14 residues in the CDR3. V was pared by 2 bases and J by 7 bases, with 15 bases between. CDR3 DNA: TGTGCCAGCAGTTTAGGTCCGGGGTTAGGTGAGCAGTACTTC. Translation: CASSLGPGLGEQYF.

The chain couples TRBV19 to TRBJ2-7; 11 bases fit TRBD2. The CDR3 totals 15 residues. CDR1 is LNHDA and CDR2 is SQIVND in the germline V gene (reference sequence). Trimming cost V 5 bases and J 3 bases; bases outside gene matches: 6. The CDR3 coding sequence is TGTGCCAGTAGTTCGAGACTAGCGGGAAACTACGAGCAGTACTTC. Translation: CASSSRLAGNYEQYF.

The chain uses TRBV28 and TRBJ2-2; D not resolved. The germline gives CDR1 MDHEN, CDR2 SYDVKM. Between the trimmed V and J ends, which lost 3 bases and 10 bases, there was a span of 6 bases. This CDR3 is 11 amino acids long. The CDR3 sequence: CASSFLEELFF. DNA for the CDR3: TGTGCCAGCAGTTTTTTGGAGGAGCTGTTTTTT.

The V call is TRBV4-3, the J call TRBJ2-1; 9 bases are a match to TRBD1. Germline trimming cut 0 bases from V and 6 bases from J; bases unmatched to any gene: 6. CDR1 is LGHNA, CDR2 YSLEER, per germline. The CDR3 is made up of 16 amino acids. Written as DNA, the CDR3 is TGCGCCAGCAGCCAAGATTGGGGACAGGGTATCAATGAGCAGTTCTTC. Amino acids: CASSQDWGQGINEQFF.

The gene calls are TRBV18 and TRBJ1-2, with 7 bases lining up with TRBD1. The CDR3 runs to 17 residues. Germline loops: CDR1 KGHSH, CDR2 LQKENI. Trimming removed 3 bases from V and 2 bases from J; junction bases left unmatched: 12. The CDR3 protein is CASSPFTRTGENYGYTF. Written as DNA, the CDR3 is TGTGCCAGCTCACCCTTTACCCGAACAGGGGAAAACTATGGCTACACCTTC. Drawing the rest from reference TRBV18 and TRBJ1-2, the complete variable domain is NAGVMQNPRHLVRRRGQEARLRCSPMKGHSHVYWYRQLPEEGLKFMVYLQKENIIDESGMPKERFSAEFPKEGPSILRIQQVVRGDSAAYFCASSPFTRTGENYGYTFGSGTRLTVV.